The TCR beta chain described here comes from a study of OX40 agonist ivuxolimab in advanced cancers. Study summary: The study gave patients intravenous ivuxolimab at 0.01 to 10 mg/kg every 2 weeks.

TCRdb's copy holds only in-frame clones and misses some; the assay was immunoSEQ multiplex PCR. The sample consists of tens of thousands of clones, around 80% of them appearing once. CDR3 length: 11 residues. V was trimmed by 8 bases and J by 6 bases, leaving 11 bases between them. Per the germline V gene, CDR1 is SGHAT and CDR2 is FQDESV (reference sequence). This TCR was sampled from an adult with an advanced solid tumor such as melanoma, head and neck, liver or kidney cancer. The V call is TRBV11-1, the J call TRBJ2-7; D possibly corresponds to TRBD2 (6 bases). The sample here was CD4+ or CD8+ T cells sorted from blood, taken in a trial of the OX40 agonist ivuxolimab. The CDR3 here is CASSGGGEQYV. Here the CDR3 DNA reads TGTGCCAGCTCCGGGGGTGGCGAGCAGTACGTC.